This T cell receptor (beta chain) stems from a study of shared clonotypes between healthy human individuals. This clone was recorded once. Produced via immunoSEQ multiplex PCR; TCRdb's table is partial and in-frame only. The table records just over 2,000,000 clones, 85% to 95% of them present only once. CDR1 is SGHRS and CDR2 is YFSETQ in the germline V gene. The V and J ends lost 1 base and 5 bases respectively, with 6 bases between them. CDR3 length: 12 residues. The genes are TRBV5-1 and TRBJ2-5; D remains unclear. The TCR sequence derives from a man younger than 30 in good health. Sequencing was performed on naive CD4+ T cells sorted from blood. As for subset: CD45RA+ positively selected. CDR3 region: CASSLYPETQYF. The CDR3 DNA reads as TGCGCCAGCAGCTTGTATCCGGAGACCCAGTACTTC.